This TCR beta chain was sequenced in a study of spatial heterogeneity in lung cancer. In germline, CDR1 is SQVTM, CDR2 ANQGSEA. The V end lost 3 bases, the J end lost 7 bases, and 9 bases lay between the germline ends. There are 11 residues in the CDR3. General study points: Among blood samples, ubiquitous expanded tumor TCRs appeared more at resection than at follow-up.

Every molecule of TCR cDNA had its own unique molecular identifier. TCRdb reprocessed the 5' RACE reads via MiXCR and lists one record per CDR3 protein. Of some 40,000 distinct CDR3 sequences in the sample, around 5.2% were seen once. The time point denotes: sample taken at primary tumor resection. Whole RNA from tumor, nontumor lung or frozen PBMC was sequenced unsorted. The donor group consisted of around 66 patients who had untreated, early-stage non-small cell lung cancer. This clonotype was observed at least ten times. What it recognizes is unknown. V and J are TRBV29-1 and TRBJ1-2; the D is unclear. Sequencing used PBMCs, obtained at surgery. This TCR was recovered from a female donor with early-stage non-small cell lung cancer. This CDR3 reads CSVERALGYTF. The CDR3 region has the DNA TGCAGCGTTGAGAGAGCCCTTGGCTACACCTTC.